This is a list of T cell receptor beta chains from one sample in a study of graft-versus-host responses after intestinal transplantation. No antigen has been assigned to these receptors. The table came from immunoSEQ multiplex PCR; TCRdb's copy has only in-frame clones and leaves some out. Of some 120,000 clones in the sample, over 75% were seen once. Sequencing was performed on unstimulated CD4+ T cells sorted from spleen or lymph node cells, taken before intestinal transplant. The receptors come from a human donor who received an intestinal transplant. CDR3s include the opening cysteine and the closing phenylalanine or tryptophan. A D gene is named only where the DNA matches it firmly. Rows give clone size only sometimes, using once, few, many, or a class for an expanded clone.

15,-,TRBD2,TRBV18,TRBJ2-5,CASSPGGMYQETQYF,TGTGCCAGCTCACCCGGGGGGATGTACCAAGAGACCCAGTACTTC
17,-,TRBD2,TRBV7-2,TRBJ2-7,CASSPPLSLAGKYEQYF,TGTGCCAGCAGCCCCCCCCTGTCTCTAGCGGGGAAGTACGAGCAGTACTTC
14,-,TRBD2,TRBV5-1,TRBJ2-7,CASSLGGGVYEQYF,TGCGCCAGCAGCTTGGGGGGAGGGGTCTACGAGCAGTACTTC
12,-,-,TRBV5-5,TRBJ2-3,CASSLGADTQYF,TGTGCCAGCAGCTTGGGAGCAGATACGCAGTATTTT
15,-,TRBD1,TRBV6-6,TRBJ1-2,CASRSFRDRGYGYTF,TGTGCCAGCAGATCCTTCCGGGACAGGGGATATGGCTACACCTTC
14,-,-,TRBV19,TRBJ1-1,CASSAQQMNTEAFF,TGTGCCAGTAGTGCCCAACAGATGAACACTGAAGCTTTCTTT
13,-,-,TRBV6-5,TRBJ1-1,CASSRALHTEAFF,TGTGCCAGCAGTCGAGCATTACACACTGAAGCTTTCTTT
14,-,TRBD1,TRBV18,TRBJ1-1,CASSRGQANTEAFF,TGTGCCAGCTCACGAGGACAGGCGAACACTGAAGCTTTCTTT
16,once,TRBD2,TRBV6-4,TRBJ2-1,CASRFPLAEGHNEQFF,TGTGCCAGCAGGTTCCCTCTAGCGGAAGGTCACAATGAGCAGTTCTTC
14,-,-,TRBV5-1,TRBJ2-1,CASSLMTAYNEQFF,TGCGCCAGCAGCTTGATGACAGCTTACAATGAGCAGTTCTTC
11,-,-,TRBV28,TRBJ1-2,CASSGGIGYTF,TGTGCCAGCAGTGGGGGGATTGGCTACACCTTC
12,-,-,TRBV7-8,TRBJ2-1,CASSLSFLRQFF,TGTGCCAGCAGCTTATCGTTCTTGAGGCAGTTCTTC
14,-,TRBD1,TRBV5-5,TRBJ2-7,CASSLGQGAWEQYF,TGTGCCAGCAGCTTGGGGCAGGGGGCGTGGGAGCAGTACTTC
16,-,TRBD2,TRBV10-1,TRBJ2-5,CASSESVAGGRETQYF,TGCGCCAGCAGTGAGTCTGTAGCGGGAGGGAGAGAGACCCAGTACTTC
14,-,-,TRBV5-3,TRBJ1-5,CARSLGTDNQPQHF,TGTGCCAGAAGCTTGGGGACAGACAATCAGCCCCAGCATTTT
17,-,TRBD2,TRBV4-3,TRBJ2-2,CASSQARAGGQGGELFF,TGCGCCAGCAGCCAAGCTCGGGCGGGGGGGCAAGGCGGGGAGCTGTTTTTT
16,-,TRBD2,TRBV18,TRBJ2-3,CASSPLAGLEADTQYF,TGTGCCAGCTCACCACTAGCGGGCCTTGAGGCAGATACGCAGTATTTT
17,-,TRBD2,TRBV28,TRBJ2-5,CASSFMGSSGKKETQYF,TGTGCCAGCAGTTTCATGGGGTCTAGCGGGAAGAAAGAGACCCAGTACTTC
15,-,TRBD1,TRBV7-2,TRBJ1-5,CASSLETGGNQPQHF,TGTGCCAGCAGCTTAGAGACAGGGGGCAATCAGCCCCAGCATTTT
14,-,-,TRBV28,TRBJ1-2,CASSLRDKVYGYTF,TGTGCCAGCAGTTTACGGGACAAGGTCTATGGCTACACCTTC